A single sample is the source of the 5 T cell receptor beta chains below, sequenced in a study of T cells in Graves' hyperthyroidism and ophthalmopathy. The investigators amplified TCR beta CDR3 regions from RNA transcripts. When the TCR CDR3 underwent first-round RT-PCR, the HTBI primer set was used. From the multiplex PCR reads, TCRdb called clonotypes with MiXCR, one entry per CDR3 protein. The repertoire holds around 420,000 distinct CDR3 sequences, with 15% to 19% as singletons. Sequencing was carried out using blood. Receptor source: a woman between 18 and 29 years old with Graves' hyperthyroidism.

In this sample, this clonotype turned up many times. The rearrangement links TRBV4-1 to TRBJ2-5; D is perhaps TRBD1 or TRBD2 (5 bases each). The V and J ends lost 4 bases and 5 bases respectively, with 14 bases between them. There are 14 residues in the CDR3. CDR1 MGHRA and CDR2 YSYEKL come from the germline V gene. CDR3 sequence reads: CASSRPGPRETQYF. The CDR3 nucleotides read TGCGCCAGCAGCCGCCCGGGACCGCGGGAGACCCAGTACTTC.

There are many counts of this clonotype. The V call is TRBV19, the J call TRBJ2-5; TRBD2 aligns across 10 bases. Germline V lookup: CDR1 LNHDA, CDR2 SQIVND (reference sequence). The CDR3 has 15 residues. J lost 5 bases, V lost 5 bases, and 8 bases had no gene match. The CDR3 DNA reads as TGTGCCAGTAGTCTGCTAGCGGGAGTAGGTGAGACCCAGTACTTC. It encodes CASSLLAGVGETQYF.

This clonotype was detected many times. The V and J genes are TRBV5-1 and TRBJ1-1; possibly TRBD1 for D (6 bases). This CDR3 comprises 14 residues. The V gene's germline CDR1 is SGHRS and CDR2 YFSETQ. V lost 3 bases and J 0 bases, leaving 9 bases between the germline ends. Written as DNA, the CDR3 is TGCGCCAGCAGCTGGCAGGGGATGAACACTGAAGCTTTCTTT. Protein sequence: CASSWQGMNTEAFF.

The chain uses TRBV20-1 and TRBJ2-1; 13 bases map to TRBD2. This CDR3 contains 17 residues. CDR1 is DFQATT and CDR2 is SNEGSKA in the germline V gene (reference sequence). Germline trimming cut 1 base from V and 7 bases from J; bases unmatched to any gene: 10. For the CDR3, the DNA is TGCAGTGCTAGAGGGACTAGCGGGAGAGCGGTTGGGAATGAGCAGTTCTTC. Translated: CSARGTSGRAVGNEQFF.

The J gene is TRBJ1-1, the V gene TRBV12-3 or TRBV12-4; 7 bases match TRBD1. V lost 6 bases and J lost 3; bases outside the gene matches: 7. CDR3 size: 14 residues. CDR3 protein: CASRGGGEDTEAFF. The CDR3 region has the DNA TGTGCCAGCAGGGGAGGGGGCGAGGACACTGAAGCTTTCTTT.